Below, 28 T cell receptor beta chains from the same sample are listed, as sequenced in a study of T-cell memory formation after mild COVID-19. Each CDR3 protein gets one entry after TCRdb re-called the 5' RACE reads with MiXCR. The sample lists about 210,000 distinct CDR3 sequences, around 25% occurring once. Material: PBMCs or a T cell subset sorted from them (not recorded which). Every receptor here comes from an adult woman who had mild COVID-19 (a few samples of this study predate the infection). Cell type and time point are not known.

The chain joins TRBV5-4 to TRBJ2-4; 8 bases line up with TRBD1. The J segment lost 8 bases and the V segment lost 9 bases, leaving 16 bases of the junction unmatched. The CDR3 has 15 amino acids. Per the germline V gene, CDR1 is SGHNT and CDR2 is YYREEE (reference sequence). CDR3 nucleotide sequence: TGTGCCACAAAACCCTCCGGGACAGGAGGGGACATTCAGTACTTC. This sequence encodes CATKPSGTGGDIQYF.

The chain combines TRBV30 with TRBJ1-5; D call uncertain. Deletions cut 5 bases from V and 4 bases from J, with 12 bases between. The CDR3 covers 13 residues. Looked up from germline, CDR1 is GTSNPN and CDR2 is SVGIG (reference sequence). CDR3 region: CAWSGGHNQPQHF. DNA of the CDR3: TGTGCCTGGTCAGGAGGGCATAATCAGCCCCAGCATTTT.

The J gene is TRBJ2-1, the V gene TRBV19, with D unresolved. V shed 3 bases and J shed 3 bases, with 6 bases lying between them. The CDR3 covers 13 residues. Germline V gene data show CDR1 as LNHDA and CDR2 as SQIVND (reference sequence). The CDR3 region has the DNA TGTGCCAGTAGTATCGAGGTCTACAATGAGCAGTTCTTC. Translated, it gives CASSIEVYNEQFF.

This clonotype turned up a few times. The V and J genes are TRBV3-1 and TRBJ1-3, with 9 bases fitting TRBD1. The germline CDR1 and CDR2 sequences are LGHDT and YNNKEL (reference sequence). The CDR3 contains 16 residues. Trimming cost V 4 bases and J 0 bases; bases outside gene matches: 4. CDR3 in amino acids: CASSPWTGDSGNTIYF. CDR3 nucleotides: TGTGCCAGCAGCCCATGGACAGGGGACTCTGGAAACACCATATATTTT.

This chain's CDR3 is CASSEYRRTGGHEQYF. In nucleotides, the CDR3 is TGTGCCAGCAGTGAATATAGGAGGACAGGGGGGCACGAGCAGTACTTC. J is TRBJ2-7 and V is TRBV25-1; 10 bases are a match to TRBD1. CDR1 is MGHDK and CDR2 is SYGVNS in the germline V gene. The CDR3 covers 16 residues. The ends lost 0 bases at V and 5 bases at J; junction bases unmatched: 7.

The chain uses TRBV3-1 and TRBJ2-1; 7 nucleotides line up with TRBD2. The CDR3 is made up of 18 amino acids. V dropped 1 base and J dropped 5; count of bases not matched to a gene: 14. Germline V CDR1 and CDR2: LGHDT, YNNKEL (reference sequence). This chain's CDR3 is CASSQVRTWAGDDNEQFF. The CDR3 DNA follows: TGTGCCAGCAGCCAAGTGAGAACTTGGGCGGGAGATGACAATGAGCAGTTCTTC.

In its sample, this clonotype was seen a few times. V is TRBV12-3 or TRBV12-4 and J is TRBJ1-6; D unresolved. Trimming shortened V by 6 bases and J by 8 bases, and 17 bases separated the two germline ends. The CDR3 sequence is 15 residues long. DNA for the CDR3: TGTGCCAGCAGACCCATGGGGAACCCAGATTCACCCCTCCACTTT. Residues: CASRPMGNPDSPLHF.

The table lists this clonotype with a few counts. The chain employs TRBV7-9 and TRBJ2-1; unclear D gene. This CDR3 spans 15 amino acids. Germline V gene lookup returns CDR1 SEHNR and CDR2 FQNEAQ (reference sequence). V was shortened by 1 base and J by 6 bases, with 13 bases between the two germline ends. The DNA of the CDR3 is TGTGCCAGCAGCTTAGGGGCGGCGGTTTCCAATGAGCAGTTCTTC. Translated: CASSLGAAVSNEQFF.

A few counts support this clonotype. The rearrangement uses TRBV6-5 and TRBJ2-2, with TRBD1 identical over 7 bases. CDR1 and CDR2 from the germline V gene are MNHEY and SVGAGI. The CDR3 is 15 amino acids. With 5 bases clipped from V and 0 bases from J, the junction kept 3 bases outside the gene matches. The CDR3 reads CASSDGQANTGELFF. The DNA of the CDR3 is TGTGCCAGCAGTGACGGACAGGCGAACACCGGGGAGCTGTTTTTT.

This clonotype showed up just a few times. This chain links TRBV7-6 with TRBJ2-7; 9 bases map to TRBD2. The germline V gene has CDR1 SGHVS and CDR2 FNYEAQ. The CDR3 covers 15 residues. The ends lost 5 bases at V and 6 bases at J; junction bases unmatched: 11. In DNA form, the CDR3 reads TGTGCCAGCAGCATAAATCCGGGACTAGCAAGCGAGCAGTACTTC. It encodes CASSINPGLASEQYF. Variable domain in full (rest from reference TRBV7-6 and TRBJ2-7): GAGVSQSPRYKVTKRGQDVALRCDPISGHVSLYWYRQALGQGPEFLTYFNYEAQQDKSGLPNDRFSAERPEGSISTLTIQRTEQRDSAMYRCASSINPGLASEQYFGPGTRLTVT.

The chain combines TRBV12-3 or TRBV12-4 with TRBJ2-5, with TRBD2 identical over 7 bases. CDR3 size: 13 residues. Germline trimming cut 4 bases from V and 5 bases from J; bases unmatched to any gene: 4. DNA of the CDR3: TGTGCCAGCAGTTGGGAGGGGCGTGAGACCCAGTACTTC. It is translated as CASSWEGRETQYF.

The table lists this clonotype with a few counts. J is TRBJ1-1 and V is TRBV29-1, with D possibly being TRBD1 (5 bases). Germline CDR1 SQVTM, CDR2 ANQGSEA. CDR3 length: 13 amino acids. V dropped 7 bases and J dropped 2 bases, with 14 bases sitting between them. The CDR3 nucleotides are TGCAGCGCCCGACAGCTCTTCAACACTGAAGCTTTCTTT. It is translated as CSARQLFNTEAFF.

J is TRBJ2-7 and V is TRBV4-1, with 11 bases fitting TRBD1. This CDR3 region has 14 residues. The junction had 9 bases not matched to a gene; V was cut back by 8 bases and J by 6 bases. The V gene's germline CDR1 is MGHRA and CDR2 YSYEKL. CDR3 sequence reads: CASCPGTGGREQYF. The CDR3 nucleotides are TGCGCCAGCTGCCCCGGGACAGGGGGGCGCGAGCAGTACTTC.

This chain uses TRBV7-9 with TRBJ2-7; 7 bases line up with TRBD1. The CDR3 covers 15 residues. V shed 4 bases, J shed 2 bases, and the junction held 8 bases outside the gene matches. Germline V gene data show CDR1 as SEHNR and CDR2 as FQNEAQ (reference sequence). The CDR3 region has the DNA TGTGCCAGCAGCTCTGGACAGGTCGTAACCTACGAGCAGTACTTC. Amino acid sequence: CASSSGQVVTYEQYF.

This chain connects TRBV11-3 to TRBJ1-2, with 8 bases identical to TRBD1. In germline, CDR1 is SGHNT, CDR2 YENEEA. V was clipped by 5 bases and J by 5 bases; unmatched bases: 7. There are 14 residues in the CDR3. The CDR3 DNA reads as TGTGCCAGCAGCCTTGGACAGGGTGGTTATGGCTACACCTTC. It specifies CASSLGQGGYGYTF.

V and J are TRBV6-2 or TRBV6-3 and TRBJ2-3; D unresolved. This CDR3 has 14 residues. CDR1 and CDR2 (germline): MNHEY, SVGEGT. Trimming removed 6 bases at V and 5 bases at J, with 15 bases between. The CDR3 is CASSRVGFGDTQYF. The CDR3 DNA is TGTGCCAGCAGCCGGGTGGGATTTGGAGATACGCAGTATTTT.

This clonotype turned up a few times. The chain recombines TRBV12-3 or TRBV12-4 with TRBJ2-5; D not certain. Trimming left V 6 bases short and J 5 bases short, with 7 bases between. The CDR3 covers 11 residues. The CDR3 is CASRAEETQYF. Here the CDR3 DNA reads TGTGCCAGCAGGGCCGAGGAGACCCAGTACTTC.

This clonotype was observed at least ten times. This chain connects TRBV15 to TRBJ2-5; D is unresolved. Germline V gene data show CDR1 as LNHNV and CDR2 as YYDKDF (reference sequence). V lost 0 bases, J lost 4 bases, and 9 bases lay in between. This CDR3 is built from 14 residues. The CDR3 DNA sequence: TGTGCCACCAGCAGAGATCCAAAGGGAGAGACCCAGTACTTC. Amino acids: CATSRDPKGETQYF.

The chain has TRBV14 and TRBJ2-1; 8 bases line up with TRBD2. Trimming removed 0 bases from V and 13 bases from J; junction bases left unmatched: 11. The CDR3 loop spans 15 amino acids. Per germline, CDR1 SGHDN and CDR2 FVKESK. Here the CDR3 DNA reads TGTGCCAGCAGCCAAGATTTGAGGACTAGCCCCAATCAGTTCTTC. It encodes CASSQDLRTSPNQFF.

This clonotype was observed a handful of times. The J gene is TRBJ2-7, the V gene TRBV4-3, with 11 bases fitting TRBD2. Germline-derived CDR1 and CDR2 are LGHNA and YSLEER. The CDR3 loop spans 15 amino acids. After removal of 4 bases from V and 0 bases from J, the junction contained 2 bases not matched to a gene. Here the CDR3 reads CASSRGLAASYEQYF. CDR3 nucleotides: TGCGCCAGCAGCCGGGGACTAGCGGCCTCCTACGAGCAGTACTTC.

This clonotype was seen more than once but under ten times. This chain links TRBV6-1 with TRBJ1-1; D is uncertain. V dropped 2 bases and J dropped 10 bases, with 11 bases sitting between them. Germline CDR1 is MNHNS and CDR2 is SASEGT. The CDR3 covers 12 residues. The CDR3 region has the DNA TGTGCCAGCAGTGAACGGGCAAAAGGAGCTTTCTTT. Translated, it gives CASSERAKGAFF.

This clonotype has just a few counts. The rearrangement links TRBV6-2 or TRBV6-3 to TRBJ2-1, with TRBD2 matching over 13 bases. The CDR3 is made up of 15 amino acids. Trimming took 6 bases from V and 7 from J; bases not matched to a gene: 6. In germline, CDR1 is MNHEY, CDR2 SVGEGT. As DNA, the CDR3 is TGTGCCAGCAGCGTTACTAGCGGGAGGGGTAATGAGCAGTTCTTC. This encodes CASSVTSGRGNEQFF.

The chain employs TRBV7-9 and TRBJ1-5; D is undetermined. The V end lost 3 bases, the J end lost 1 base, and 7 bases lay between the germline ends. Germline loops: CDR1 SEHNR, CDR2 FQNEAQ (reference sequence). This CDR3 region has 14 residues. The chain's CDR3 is CASSLPGSNQPQHF. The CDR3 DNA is TGTGCCAGCAGCTTGCCCGGGAGCAATCAGCCCCAGCATTTT.

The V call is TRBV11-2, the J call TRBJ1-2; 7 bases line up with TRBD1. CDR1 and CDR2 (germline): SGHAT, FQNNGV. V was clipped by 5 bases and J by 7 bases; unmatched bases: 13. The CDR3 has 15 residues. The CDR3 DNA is TGTGCCAGCAGCCCCAATTCCGGGACAGACGGTGGCTACACCTTC. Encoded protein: CASSPNSGTDGGYTF.

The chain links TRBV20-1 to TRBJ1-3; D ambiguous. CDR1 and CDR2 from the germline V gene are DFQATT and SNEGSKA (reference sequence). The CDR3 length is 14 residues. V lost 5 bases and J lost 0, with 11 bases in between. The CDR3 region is CSAGQRSSGNTIYF. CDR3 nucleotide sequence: TGCAGTGCTGGGCAGAGGAGCTCTGGAAACACCATATATTTT.

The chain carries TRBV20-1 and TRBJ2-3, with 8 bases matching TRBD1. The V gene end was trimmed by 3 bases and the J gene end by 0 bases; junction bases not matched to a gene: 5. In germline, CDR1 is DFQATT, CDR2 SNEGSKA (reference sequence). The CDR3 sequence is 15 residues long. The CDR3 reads CSASANRGSTDTQYF. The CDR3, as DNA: TGCAGTGCTAGTGCGAACAGGGGGAGCACAGATACGCAGTATTTT.

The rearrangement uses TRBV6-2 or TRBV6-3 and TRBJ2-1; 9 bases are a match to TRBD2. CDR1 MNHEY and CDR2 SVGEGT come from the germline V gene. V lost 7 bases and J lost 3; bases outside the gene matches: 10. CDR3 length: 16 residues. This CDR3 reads CASNTLLAGNYNEQFF. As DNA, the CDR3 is TGTGCCAGCAACACTCTACTAGCGGGCAACTACAATGAGCAGTTCTTC.

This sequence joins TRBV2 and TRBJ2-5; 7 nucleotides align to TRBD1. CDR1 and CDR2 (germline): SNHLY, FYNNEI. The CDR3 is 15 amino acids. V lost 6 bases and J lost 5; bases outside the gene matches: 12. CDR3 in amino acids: CASRTQGVGMETQYF. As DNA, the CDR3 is TGTGCCAGCAGAACCCAGGGGGTGGGAATGGAGACCCAGTACTTC.